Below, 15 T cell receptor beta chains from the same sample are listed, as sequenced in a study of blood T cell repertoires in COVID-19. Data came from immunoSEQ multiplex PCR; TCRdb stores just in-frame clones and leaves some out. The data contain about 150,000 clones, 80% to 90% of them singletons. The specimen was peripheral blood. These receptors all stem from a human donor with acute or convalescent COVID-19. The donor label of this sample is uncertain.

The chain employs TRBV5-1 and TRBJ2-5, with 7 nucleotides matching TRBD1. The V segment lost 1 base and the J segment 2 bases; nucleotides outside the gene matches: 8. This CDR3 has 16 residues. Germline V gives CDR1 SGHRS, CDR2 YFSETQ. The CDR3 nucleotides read TGCGCCAGCAGCTTGTCCGGGACAGCTTTTCAAGAGACCCAGTACTTC. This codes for CASSLSGTAFQETQYF.

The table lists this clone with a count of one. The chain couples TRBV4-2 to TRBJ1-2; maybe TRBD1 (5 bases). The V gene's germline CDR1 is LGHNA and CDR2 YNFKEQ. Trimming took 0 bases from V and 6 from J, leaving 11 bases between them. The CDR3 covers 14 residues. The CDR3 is CASSQELRVHGYTF. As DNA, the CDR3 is TGTGCCAGCAGCCAAGAACTCAGGGTACATGGCTACACCTTC.

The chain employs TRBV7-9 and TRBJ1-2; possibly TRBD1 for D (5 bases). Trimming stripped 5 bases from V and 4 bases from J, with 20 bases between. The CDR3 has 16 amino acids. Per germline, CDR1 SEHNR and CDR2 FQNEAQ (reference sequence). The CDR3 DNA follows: TGTGCCAGCAGCCGTCCCGGGACGCAGGGAGGCTATGGCTACACCTTC. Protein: CASSRPGTQGGYGYTF.

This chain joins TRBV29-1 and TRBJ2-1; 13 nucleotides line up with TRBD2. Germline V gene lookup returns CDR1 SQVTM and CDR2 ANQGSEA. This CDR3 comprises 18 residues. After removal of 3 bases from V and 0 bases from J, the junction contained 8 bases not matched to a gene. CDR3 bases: TGCAGCGTTGATGGACTAGCGGGGGCCCCGAGCTCCTACAATGAGCAGTTCTTC. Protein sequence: CSVDGLAGAPSSYNEQFF.

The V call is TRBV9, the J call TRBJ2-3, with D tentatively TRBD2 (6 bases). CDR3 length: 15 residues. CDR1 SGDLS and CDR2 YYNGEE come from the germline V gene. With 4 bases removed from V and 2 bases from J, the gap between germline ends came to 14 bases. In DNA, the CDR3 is TGTGCCAGCAGCCTGGGGGGTTCCTCCACAGATACGCAGTATTTT. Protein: CASSLGGSSTDTQYF.

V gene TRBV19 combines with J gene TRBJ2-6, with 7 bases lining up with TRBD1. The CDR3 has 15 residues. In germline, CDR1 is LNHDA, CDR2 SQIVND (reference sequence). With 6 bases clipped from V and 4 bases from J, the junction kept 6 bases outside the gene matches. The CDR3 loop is CASSLTGVGANVLTF. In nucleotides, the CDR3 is TGTGCCAGTAGCCTAACAGGGGTAGGGGCCAACGTCCTGACTTTC.

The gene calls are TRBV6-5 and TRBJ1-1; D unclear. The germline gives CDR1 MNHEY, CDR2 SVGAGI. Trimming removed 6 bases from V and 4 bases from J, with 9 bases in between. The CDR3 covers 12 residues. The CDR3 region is CASRRPPTEAFF. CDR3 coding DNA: TGTGCCAGCAGGAGGCCCCCCACTGAAGCTTTCTTT.

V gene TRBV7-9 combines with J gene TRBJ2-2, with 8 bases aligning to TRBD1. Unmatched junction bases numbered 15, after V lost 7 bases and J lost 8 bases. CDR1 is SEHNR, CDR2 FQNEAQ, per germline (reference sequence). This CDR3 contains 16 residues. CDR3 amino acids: CASIPPFDRGGGELFF. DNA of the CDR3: TGTGCCAGCATCCCCCCCTTCGACAGGGGCGGGGGGGAGCTGTTTTTT. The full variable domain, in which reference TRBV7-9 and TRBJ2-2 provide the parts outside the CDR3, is DTGVSQNPRHKITKRGQNVTFRCDPISEHNRLYWYRQTLGQGPEFLTYFQNEAQLEKSRLLSDRFSAERPKGSFSTLEIQRTEQGDSAMYLCASIPPFDRGGGELFFGEGSRLTVL.

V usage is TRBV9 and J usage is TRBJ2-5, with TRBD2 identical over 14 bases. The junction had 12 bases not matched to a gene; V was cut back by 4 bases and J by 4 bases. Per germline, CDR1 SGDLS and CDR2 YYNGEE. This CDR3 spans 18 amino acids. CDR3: CASSPEGTSGGRGETQYF. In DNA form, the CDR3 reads TGTGCCAGCAGCCCAGAGGGGACTAGCGGGGGTAGAGGAGAGACCCAGTACTTC.

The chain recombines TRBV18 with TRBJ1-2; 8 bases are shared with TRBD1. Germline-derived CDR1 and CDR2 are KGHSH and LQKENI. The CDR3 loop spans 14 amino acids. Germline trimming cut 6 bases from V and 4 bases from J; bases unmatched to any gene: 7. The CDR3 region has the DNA TGTGCCAGCTCCCCCGGGGACAGGATCTATGGCTACACCTTC. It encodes CASSPGDRIYGYTF.

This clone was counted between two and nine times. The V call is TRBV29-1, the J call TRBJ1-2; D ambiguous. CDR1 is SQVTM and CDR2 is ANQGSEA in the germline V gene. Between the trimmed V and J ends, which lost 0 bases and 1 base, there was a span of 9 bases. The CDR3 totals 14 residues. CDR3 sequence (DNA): TGCAGCGTTGAAGATGGCGAGGATAACTATGGCTACACCTTC. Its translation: CSVEDGEDNYGYTF.

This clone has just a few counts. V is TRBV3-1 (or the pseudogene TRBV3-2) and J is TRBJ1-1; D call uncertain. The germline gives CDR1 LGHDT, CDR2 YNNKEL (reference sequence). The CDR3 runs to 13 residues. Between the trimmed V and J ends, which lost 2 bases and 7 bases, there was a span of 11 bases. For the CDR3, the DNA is TGTGCCAGCAGCCAACGGAGGAATAGTGAAGCTTTCTTT. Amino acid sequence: CASSQRRNSEAFF.

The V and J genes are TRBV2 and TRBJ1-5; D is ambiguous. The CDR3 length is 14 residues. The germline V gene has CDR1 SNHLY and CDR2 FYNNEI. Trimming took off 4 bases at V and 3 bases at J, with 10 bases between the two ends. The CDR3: CASSGYSYNQPQHF. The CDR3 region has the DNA TGTGCCAGCAGTGGGTACAGTTACAATCAGCCCCAGCATTTT.

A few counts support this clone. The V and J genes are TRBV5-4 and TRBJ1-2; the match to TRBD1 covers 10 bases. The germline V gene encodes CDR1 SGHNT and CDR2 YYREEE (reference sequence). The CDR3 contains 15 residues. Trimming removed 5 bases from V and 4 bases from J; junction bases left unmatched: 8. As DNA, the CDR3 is TGTGCCAGCAGTTCGGGACAGGGGTTCACCTATGGCTACACCTTC. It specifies CASSSGQGFTYGYTF.

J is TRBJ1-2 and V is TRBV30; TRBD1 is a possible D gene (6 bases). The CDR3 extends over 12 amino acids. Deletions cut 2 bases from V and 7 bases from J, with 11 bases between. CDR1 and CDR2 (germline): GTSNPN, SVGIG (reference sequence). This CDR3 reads CAWSHREGGYTF. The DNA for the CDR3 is TGTGCCTGGAGTCACAGGGAGGGTGGCTACACCTTC.